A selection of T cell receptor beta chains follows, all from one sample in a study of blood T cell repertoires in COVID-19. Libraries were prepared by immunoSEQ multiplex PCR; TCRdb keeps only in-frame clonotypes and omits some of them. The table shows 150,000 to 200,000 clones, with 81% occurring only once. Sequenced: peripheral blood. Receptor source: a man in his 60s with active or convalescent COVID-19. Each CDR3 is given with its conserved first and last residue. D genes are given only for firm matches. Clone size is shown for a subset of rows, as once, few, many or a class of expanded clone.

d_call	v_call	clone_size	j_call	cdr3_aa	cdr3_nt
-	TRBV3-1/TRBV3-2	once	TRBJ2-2	CASRPGEVAGELFF	TGTGCCAGCAGACCAGGGGAAGTAGCCGGGGAGCTGTTTTTT
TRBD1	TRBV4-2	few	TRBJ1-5	CASSQEGQGSHSNQPQHF	TGTGCCAGCAGCCAAGAAGGACAGGGATCTCATAGCAATCAGCCCCAGCATTTT
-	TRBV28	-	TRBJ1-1	CASSVGSGEAFF	TGTGCCAGCAGTGTGGGGTCGGGGGAAGCTTTCTTT
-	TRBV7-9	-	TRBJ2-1	CASSVGQNNEQFF	TGTGCCAGCAGCGTCGGACAGAACAATGAGCAGTTCTTC
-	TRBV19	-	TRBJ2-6	CASSSNTQGPGANVLTF	TGTGCCAGTAGTTCGAACACCCAGGGGCCTGGGGCCAACGTCCTGACTTTC
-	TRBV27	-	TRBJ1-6	CASSLFTGPHSPLHF	TGTGCCAGCAGTTTATTTACAGGCCCGCATTCACCCCTCCACTTT
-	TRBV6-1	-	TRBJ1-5	CASSEVTTYSNQPQHF	TGTGCCAGCAGTGAAGTGACAACATATAGCAATCAGCCCCAGCATTTT
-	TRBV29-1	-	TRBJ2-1	CSGSGANEQFF	TGCAGCGGCTCTGGGGCCAATGAGCAGTTCTTC
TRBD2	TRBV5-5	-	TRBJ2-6	CASSLLLAGSGANVLTF	TGTGCCAGCAGCTTGTTGCTAGCGGGTTCTGGGGCCAACGTCCTGACTTTC
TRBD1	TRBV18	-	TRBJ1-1	CASSPGQGTTEAFF	TGTGCCAGCTCCCCGGGACAGGGGACCACTGAAGCTTTCTTT
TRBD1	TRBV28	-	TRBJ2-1	CASSFDRGAPYSYNEQFF	TGTGCCAGCAGTTTCGACAGGGGAGCCCCCTACTCCTACAATGAGCAGTTCTTC
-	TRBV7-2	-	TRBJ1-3	CASSFGVGPSTGNTIYF	TGTGCCAGCAGCTTTGGAGTGGGTCCCTCTACGGGAAACACCATATATTTT
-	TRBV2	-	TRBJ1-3	CASSESRDYSGNTIYF	TGTGCCAGCAGTGAAAGTAGAGACTACTCTGGAAACACCATATATTTT
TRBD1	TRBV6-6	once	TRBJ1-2	CASRNGQGAEDGYTF	TGTGCCAGCAGAAACGGTCAGGGGGCGGAAGATGGCTACACCTTC
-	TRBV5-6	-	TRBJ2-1	CASSLDVAYNEQFF	TGTGCCAGCAGCCTAGATGTGGCGTACAATGAGCAGTTCTTC
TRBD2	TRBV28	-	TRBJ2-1	CASSFSSGSSYNEQFF	TGTGCCAGCAGTTTCAGTAGCGGGAGCTCCTACAATGAGCAGTTCTTC
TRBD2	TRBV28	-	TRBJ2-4	CASSSPLAGGPLLAKNIQYF	TGTGCCAGCAGTTCCCCTCTCGCGGGAGGCCCGCTTCTAGCCAAAAACATTCAGTACTTC
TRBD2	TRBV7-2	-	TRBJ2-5	CASSLDVAGGQETQYF	TGTGCCAGCAGCTTAGACGTAGCGGGGGGACAAGAGACCCAGTACTTC
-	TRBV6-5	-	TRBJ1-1	CASFRGQNTEAFF	TGTGCCAGCTTTCGGGGACAGAACACTGAAGCTTTCTTT
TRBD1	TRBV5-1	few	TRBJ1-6	CASSPLDRGDNSPLHF	TGCGCCAGCAGCCCACTGGACAGGGGAGATAATTCACCCCTCCACTTT
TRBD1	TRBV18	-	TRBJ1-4	CASSPMDRGDEKLFF	TGTGCCAGCTCACCAATGGACAGGGGTGATGAAAAACTGTTTTTT
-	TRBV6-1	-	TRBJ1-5	CASSEAPGNHQPQHF	TGTGCCAGCAGTGAAGCACCAGGGAATCATCAGCCCCAGCATTTT
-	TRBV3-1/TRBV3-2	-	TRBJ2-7	CASSPLEGVASYEQYF	TGTGCCAGCAGCCCCCTCGAGGGAGTAGCCTCCTACGAGCAGTACTTC
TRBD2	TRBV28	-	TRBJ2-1	CASTERAGTRNNEQFF	TGTGCCAGCACCGAAAGGGCCGGGACTAGAAACAATGAGCAGTTCTTC
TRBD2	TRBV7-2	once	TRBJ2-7	CASSLGPSGGAYEQYF	TGTGCCAGCAGCTTAGGCCCTAGCGGGGGGGCCTACGAGCAGTACTTC
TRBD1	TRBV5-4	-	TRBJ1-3	CASSPEATGAGNTIYF	TGTGCCAGCAGCCCGGAAGCTACAGGGGCTGGAAACACCATATATTTT
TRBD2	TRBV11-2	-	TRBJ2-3	CASSASGVTDTQYF	TGTGCCAGCAGCGCTAGCGGGGTAACAGATACGCAGTATTTT
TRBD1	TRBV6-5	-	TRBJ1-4	CASREGALFNEKLFF	TGTGCCAGCAGAGAGGGGGCGCTTTTTAATGAAAAACTGTTTTTT
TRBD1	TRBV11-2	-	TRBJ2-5	CASSLGAGGGGETQYF	TGTGCCAGCAGCCTAGGGGCAGGGGGCGGAGGGGAGACCCAGTACTTC
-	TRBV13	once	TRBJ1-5	CASSDGGGNQPQHF	TGTGCCAGCAGCGATGGCGGTGGCAATCAGCCCCAGCATTTT
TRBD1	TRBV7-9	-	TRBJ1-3	CASSEGTAGNTIYF	TGTGCCAGCAGCGAGGGGACAGCTGGAAACACCATATATTTT
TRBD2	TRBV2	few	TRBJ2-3	CASSDVTGTSASTDTQYF	TGTGCCAGCAGTGACGTAACAGGCACTAGCGCTAGCACAGATACGCAGTATTTT
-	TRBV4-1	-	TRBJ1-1	CATSRESMNTEAFF	TGCGCCACCTCGAGGGAGAGCATGAACACTGAAGCTTTCTTT
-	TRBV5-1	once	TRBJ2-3	CASSLSDTQYF	TGCGCCAGCAGCTTGAGCGATACGCAGTATTTT
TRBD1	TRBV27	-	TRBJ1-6	CASRRGQGADSPLHF	TGTGCCAGCAGACGGGGACAGGGGGCTGATTCACCCCTCCACTTT
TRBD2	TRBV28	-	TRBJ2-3	CASSLWLAGADTQYF	TGTGCCAGCAGTTTATGGCTAGCGGGAGCAGATACGCAGTATTTT
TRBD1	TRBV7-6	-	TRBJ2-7	CASSLDRTGPYEQYF	TGTGCCAGCAGCTTAGACCGGACAGGGCCCTACGAGCAGTACTTC
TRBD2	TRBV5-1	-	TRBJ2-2	CASSPTSGRIGGGELFF	TGCGCCAGCAGCCCGACTAGCGGGAGAATCGGAGGCGGGGAGCTGTTTTTT
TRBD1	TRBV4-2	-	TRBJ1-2	CASSHNSGTGGYGYTF	TGTGCCAGCAGCCACAACTCCGGGACAGGGGGCTATGGCTACACCTTC
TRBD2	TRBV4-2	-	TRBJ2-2	CASSGTSGTGELFF	TGTGCCAGCAGCGGGACTAGCGGCACCGGGGAGCTGTTTTTT
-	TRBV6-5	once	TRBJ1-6	CASSPDRINSPLHF	TGTGCCAGCAGTCCCGACAGGATTAATTCACCCCTCCACTTT
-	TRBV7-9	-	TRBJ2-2	CASREQDTSTGELFF	TGTGCCAGCAGGGAACAGGATACGAGCACCGGGGAGCTGTTTTTT
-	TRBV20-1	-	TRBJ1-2	CSASNSPSTGYTF	TGCAGTGCTAGTAACAGTCCCTCTACCGGCTACACCTTC
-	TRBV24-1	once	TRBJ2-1	CATSQTGLGKDNEQFF	TGTGCCACCAGTCAGACAGGCCTTGGCAAAGACAATGAGCAGTTCTTC
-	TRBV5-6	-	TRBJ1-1	CASSLGGPKAFF	TGTGCCAGCAGCTTGGGGGGGCCGAAAGCTTTCTTT
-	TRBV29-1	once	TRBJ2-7	CSVGQASYEQYF	TGCAGCGTTGGACAGGCCTCCTACGAGCAGTACTTC
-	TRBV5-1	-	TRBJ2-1	CASSLGGNSYNEQFF	TGCGCCAGCAGCTTGGGAGGGAACTCCTACAATGAGCAGTTCTTC
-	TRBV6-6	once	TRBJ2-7	CASSYSTGNGGEQYF	TGTGCCAGCAGTTACTCGACAGGGAACGGGGGCGAGCAGTACTTC
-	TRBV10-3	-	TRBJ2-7	CAISGDSSYEQYF	TGTGCCATCAGTGGCGATAGCTCCTACGAGCAGTACTTC
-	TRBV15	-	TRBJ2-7	CATSRDRGLGSSYEQYF	TGTGCCACCAGCAGAGATCGGGGACTGGGGAGCTCCTACGAGCAGTACTTC
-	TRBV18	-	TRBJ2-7	CASSPGLEQYF	TGTGCCAGCTCACCTGGCCTCGAGCAGTACTTC
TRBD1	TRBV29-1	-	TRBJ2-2	CSALGTGPPTINTGELFF	TGCAGCGCCCTTGGGACAGGGCCCCCTACTATCAACACCGGGGAGCTGTTTTTT
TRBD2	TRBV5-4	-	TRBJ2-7	CASSWGLAGATYEQYF	TGTGCCAGCAGCTGGGGACTAGCGGGAGCCACCTACGAGCAGTACTTC
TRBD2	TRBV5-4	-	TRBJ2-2	CASSHPTSGQNTGELFF	TGTGCCAGCAGCCACCCTACTAGCGGGCAGAACACCGGGGAGCTGTTTTTT
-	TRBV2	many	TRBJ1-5	CASSLDINQPQHF	TGTGCCAGCAGCTTGGACATCAATCAGCCCCAGCATTTT
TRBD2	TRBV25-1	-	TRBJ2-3	CASSPRTSGAITDTQYF	TGTGCCAGCAGTCCAAGGACTAGCGGGGCCATCACAGATACGCAGTATTTT
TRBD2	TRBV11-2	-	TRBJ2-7	CASSLGGTSSYEQYF	TGTGCCAGCAGCTTGGGCGGGACTAGCTCCTACGAGCAGTACTTC
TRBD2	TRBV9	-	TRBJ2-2	CASSPGTINTGELFF	TGTGCCAGCAGCCCTGGGACTATAAACACCGGGGAGCTGTTTTTT
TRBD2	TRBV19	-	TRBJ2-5	CASGGLAGGTQYF	TGTGCCAGCGGGGGACTAGCGGGAGGAACCCAGTACTTC
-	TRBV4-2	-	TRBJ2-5	CASSQVRGAGETQYF	TGTGCCAGCAGCCAAGTCAGGGGGGCGGGGGAGACCCAGTACTTC